This is a list of T cell receptor beta chains from one sample in a study of a mutant IDH1 vaccine in newly diagnosed glioma. Assay used: immunoSEQ multiplex PCR; TCRdb lists only in-frame clones, some missing. The data contain 30,000 to 40,000 clones, about four fifths of them singletons. These receptors have no identified antigens. The starting material was PBMCs, obtained from a glioma patient whose treatment included an IDH1 peptide vaccine. Receptors originate from a man aged 30-40 years with glioma. Each CDR3 is given with its conserved first and last residue.

V gene: TRBV30; J gene: TRBJ2-6; CDR3 protein: CAWSTPGSGANVLTF
V gene: TRBV19; J gene: TRBJ1-6; CDR3 protein: CASSTGGGGSPLHF
V gene: TRBV18; J gene: TRBJ1-1; CDR3 protein: CASSPKGGRGGRAFF
V gene: TRBV27; J gene: TRBJ1-1; CDR3 protein: CASCLNRGNTEAFF
V gene: TRBV13; J gene: TRBJ1-2; CDR3 protein: CASSETELFNYGYTF
V gene: TRBV7-8; J gene: TRBJ1-1; CDR3 protein: CASSLVAPMNTEAFF
V gene: TRBV19; J gene: TRBJ1-3; CDR3 protein: CASSADGQGVGNTIYF
V gene: TRBV19; J gene: TRBJ2-1; CDR3 protein: CASSIGGRAGNEQFF
V gene: TRBV11-2; J gene: TRBJ2-7; CDR3 protein: CASSWRADPYEQYF
V gene: TRBV7-9; J gene: TRBJ1-1; CDR3 protein: CASSLPPRTGMNTEAFF
V gene: TRBV5-1; J gene: TRBJ2-7; CDR3 protein: CASSLEDAYEQYF
V gene: TRBV5-1; J gene: TRBJ2-2; CDR3 protein: CASSSRQGDTGELFF